This T cell receptor beta chain was identified during a study of T cells after yellow fever vaccination. Study-level findings and limits: Clonotypes found in both CD4 and CD8 compartments made up a small share.

This CDR3 contains 14 residues. V lost 5 bases, J lost 6 bases, and 6 bases stayed unmatched. This clonotype was counted between two and nine times. Its target is not known. The study made its TCR cDNA through 5'RACE template switching. That step introduced a universal primer site along with UMIs. TCRdb reanalysed the 5' RACE reads using MiXCR and keeps one entry per CDR3 protein. Here the sample spans some 600,000 distinct CDR3 sequences, roughly an eighth being singletons. The TCR comes from a man younger than 40 who received the YFV17D yellow fever vaccine. The chain couples TRBV12-3 or TRBV12-4 to TRBJ1-4; 7 bases match TRBD1. The sequences come from PBMCs, collected on the day of the yellow fever booster vaccination. The CDR3 protein is CASSEQGNDEKLFF. CDR3 DNA: TGTGCCAGCAGTGAACAGGGGAACGATGAAAAACTGTTTTTT.